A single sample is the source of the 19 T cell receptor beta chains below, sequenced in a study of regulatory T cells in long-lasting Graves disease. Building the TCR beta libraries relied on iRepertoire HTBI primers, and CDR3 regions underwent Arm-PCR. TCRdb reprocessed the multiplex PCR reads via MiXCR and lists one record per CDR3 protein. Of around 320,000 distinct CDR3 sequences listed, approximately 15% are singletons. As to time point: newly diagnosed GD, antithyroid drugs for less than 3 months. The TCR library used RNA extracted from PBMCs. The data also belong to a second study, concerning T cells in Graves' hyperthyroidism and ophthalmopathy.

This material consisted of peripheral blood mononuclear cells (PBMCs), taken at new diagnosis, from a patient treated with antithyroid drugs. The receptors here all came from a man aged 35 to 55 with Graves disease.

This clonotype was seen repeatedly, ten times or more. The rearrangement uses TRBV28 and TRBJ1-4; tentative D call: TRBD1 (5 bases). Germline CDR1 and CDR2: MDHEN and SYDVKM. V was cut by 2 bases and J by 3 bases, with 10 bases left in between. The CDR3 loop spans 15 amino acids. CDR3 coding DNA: TGTGCCAGCAGTTTAGTAGGGGCAGCTAATGAAAAACTGTTTTTT. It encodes CASSLVGAANEKLFF. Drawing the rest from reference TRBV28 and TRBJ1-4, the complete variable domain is DVKVTQSSRYLVKRTGEKVFLECVQDMDHENMFWYRQDPGLGLRLIYFSYDVKMKEKGDIPEGYSVSREKKERFSLILESASTNQTSMYLCASSLVGAANEKLFFGSGTQLSVL.

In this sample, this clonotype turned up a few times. This CDR3 reads CATIRDGRGGRNEQFF. CDR3 nucleotide sequence: TGTGCCACCATTAGGGACGGGCGGGGGGGCCGCAATGAGCAGTTCTTC. The chain couples TRBV24-1 to TRBJ2-1; TRBD2 aligns across 9 bases. The germline V gene encodes CDR1 KGHDR and CDR2 SFDVKD. After removal of 8 bases from V and 6 bases from J, the junction contained 13 bases not matched to a gene. The CDR3 contains 16 residues.

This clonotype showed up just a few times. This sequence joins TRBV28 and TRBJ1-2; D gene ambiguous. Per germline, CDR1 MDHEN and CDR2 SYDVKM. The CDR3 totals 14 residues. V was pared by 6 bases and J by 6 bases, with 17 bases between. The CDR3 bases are TGTGCCAGCAGATCCGCCTTTCTGGGCGATGGCTACACCTTC. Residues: CASRSAFLGDGYTF.

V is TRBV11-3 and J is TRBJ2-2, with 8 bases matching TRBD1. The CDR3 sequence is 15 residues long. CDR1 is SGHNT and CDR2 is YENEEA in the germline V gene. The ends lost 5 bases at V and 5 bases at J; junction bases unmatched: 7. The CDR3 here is CASSRQGIGTGELFF. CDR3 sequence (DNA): TGTGCCAGCAGCCGACAGGGGATAGGGACCGGGGAGCTGTTTTTT.

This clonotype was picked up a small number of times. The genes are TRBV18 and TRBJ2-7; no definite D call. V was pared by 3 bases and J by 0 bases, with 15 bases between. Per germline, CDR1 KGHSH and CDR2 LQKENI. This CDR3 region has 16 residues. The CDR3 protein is CASSPTVRPSSYEQYF. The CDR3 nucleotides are TGTGCCAGCTCACCTACCGTCAGACCTAGCTCCTACGAGCAGTACTTC.

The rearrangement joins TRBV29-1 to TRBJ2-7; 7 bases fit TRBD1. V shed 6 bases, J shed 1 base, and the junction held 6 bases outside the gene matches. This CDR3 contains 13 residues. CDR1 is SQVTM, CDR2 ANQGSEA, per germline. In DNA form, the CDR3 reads TGCAGCGTGTCGACAGGGATGTCCTACGAGCAGTACTTC. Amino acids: CSVSTGMSYEQYF.

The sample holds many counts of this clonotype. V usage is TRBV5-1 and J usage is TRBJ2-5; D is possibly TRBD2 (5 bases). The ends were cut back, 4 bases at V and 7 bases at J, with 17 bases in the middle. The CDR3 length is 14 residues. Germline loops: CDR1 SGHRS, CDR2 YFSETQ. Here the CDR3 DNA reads TGCGCCAGCAGCATTGGAGAAGGGAGTGGGACCCAGTACTTC. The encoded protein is CASSIGEGSGTQYF.

For the CDR3, the DNA is TGTGCCAGCAGCGCGGCTTGGGACAGCTATGGCTACACCTTC. It codes for CASSAAWDSYGYTF. The rearrangement joins TRBV9 to TRBJ1-2; 7 bases line up with TRBD1. Germline CDR1 reads SGDLS; CDR2 reads YYNGEE. Losses at the gene ends were 3 bases for V and 4 bases for J; bases not matched to a gene: 6. The CDR3 totals 14 residues.

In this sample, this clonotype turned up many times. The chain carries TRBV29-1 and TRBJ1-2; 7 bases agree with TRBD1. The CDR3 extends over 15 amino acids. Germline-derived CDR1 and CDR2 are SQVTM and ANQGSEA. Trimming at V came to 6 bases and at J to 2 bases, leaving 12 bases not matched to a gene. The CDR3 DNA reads TGCAGCGTCGGATGGGGTGGGACAGAGAACTATGGCTACACCTTC. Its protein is CSVGWGGTENYGYTF.

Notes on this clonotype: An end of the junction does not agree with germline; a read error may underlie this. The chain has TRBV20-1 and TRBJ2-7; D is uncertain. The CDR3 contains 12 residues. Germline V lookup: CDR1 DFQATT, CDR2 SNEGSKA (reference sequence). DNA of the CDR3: TGCGGTGCTAGTGGGGTCGCCTACGAGCAGTACTTC. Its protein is CGASGVAYEQYF.

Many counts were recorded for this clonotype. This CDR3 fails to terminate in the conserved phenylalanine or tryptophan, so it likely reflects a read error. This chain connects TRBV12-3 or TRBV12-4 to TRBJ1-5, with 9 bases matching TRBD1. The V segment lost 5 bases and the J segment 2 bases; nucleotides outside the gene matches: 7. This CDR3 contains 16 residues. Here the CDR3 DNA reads TGTGCCAGCAGTAAACAGGGGGCGCAGGGCAATCAGCCCCAGCATCTT. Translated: CASSKQGAQGNQPQHL.

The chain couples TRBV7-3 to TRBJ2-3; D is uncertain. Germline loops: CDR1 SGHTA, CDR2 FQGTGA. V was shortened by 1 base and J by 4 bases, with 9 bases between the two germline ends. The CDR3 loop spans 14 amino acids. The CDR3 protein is CASSLRQVADTQYF. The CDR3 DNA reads TGTGCCAGCAGCTTAAGGCAGGTGGCAGATACGCAGTATTTT.

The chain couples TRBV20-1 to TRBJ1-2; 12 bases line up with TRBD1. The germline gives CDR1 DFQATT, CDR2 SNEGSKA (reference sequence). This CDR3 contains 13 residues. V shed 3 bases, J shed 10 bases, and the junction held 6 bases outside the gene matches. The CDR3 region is CSARVGTGGVYTF. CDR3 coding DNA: TGCAGTGCTAGGGTGGGGACAGGGGGCGTCTACACCTTC.

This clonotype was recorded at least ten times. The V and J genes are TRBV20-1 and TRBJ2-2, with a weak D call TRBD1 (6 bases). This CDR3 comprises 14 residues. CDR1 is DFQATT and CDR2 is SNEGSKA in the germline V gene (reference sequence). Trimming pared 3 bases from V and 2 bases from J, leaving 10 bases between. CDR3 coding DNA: TGCAGTGCTAGTGACAGGAGAAACACCGGGGAGCTGTTTTTT. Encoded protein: CSASDRRNTGELFF.

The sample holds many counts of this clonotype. The CDR3 nucleotides are TGTGCCAGCTCACAGGAAACAGGGGGCTACGAGCAGTACTTC. Its protein product is CASSQETGGYEQYF. V and J are TRBV18 and TRBJ2-7; 8 bases agree with TRBD1. CDR1 KGHSH and CDR2 LQKENI come from the germline V gene. The CDR3 covers 14 residues. Unmatched junction bases numbered 5, after V lost 4 bases and J lost 3 bases.

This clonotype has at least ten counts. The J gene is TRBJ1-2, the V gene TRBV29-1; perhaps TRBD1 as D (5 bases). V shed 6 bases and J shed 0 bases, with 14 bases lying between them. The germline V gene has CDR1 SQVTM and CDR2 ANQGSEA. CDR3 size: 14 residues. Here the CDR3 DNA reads TGCAGCGTCGACCGGGACGTTACTAACTATGGCTACACCTTC. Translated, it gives CSVDRDVTNYGYTF.

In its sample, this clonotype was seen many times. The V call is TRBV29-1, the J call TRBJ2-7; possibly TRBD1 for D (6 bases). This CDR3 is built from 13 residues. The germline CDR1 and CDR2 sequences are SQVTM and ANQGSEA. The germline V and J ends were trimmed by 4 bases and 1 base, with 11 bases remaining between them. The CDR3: CSVGGQKSYEQYF. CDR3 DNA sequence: TGCAGCGTTGGGGGGCAGAAATCCTACGAGCAGTACTTC.

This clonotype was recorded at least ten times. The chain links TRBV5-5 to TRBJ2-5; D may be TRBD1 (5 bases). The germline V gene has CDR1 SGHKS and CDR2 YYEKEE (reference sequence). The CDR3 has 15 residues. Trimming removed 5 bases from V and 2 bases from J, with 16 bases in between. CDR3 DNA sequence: TGTGCCAGCAGACCGATATGGCAGGGACAAGAGACCCAGTACTTC. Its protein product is CASRPIWQGQETQYF. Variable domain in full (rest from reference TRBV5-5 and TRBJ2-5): DAGVTQSPTHLIKTRGQQVTLRCSPISGHKSVSWYQQVLGQGPQFIFQYYEKEERGRGNFPDRFSARQFPNYSSELNVNALLLGDSALYLCASRPIWQGQETQYFGPGTRLLVL.

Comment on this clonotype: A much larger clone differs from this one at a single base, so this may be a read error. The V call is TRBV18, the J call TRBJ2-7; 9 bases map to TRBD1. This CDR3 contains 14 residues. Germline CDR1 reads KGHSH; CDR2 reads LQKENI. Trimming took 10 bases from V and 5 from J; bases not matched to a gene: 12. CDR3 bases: TGTGCCATCTCCGTGACAGGGGGTAGCAACGAGCAGTACTTC. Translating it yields CAISVTGGSNEQYF.